This passage covers 11 T cell receptor beta chains from one sample sequenced in a study of patients and donors after allogeneic stem cell transplantation. MiXCR, applied by TCRdb to the RT-PCR reads, yields one record per CDR3 protein. The sample lists 920,000 or so distinct CDR3 sequences; approximately 19% were seen once. Sequencing input: blood, either unsorted or a sorted T cell fraction (not recorded which). The receptor source for this set is a human donor who was either an allogeneic HSCT recipient or a stem cell or donor lymphocyte infusion donor (not recorded which). It is not recorded whose cells these are; they may come from a transplant donor.

Only a few counts were recorded for this clonotype. The chain has TRBV21-1 and TRBJ1-5; the tabulated D call, TRBD1, remains unverified against the DNA. TRBV21-1 is a pseudogene segment. The CDR3 length is 16 residues. The CDR3, as DNA: TGTGCCAGCCACCGGGGACAGGGTTATAGCAATCAGCCCCAGCATTTT. Translation: CASHRGQGYSNQPQHF.

In the case of this clonotype: A much more abundant neighbour one base away suggests this may be a read error. The gene calls are TRBV7-3 and TRBJ1-5; D is unclear. Germline V CDR1 and CDR2: SGHTA, FQGTGA. The V gene lost 1 base and the J gene lost 4 bases, with 5 bases spanning the gap. The CDR3 is 13 amino acids. The CDR3 DNA reads as TGTGCCAGCAGCTTAATGGATAATCAGCCCCAGCATTTT. This encodes CASSLMDNQPQHF.

This clonotype has at least ten counts. The chain links TRBV7-3 to TRBJ2-7; unclear D gene. Germline-derived CDR1 and CDR2 are SGHTA and FQGTGA. Trimming cost V 4 bases and J 4 bases, with 8 bases left between them. The CDR3 is 12 amino acids. The CDR3 nucleotides read TGTGCCAGCAGCTCAGACACGTACGAGCAGTACTTC. Amino acid sequence: CASSSDTYEQYF.

This clonotype has at least ten counts. The rearrangement uses TRBV15 and TRBJ2-3; no reliable D call. Germline CDR1 LNHNV, CDR2 YYDKDF (reference sequence). Trimming removed 0 bases at V and 0 bases at J, with 7 bases between. This CDR3 comprises 15 residues. The CDR3 nucleotides read TGTGCCACCAGCAGAGATCCGACTAGCACAGATACGCAGTATTTT. Residues: CATSRDPTSTDTQYF.

This clonotype was observed once. This chain uses TRBV7-2 with TRBJ2-7; D is ambiguous. The CDR3 has 15 residues. CDR1 and CDR2 from the germline V gene are SGHTA and FQGNSA. With 5 bases removed from V and 3 bases from J, the gap between germline ends came to 17 bases. The CDR3 protein is CASSLPRVGVYEQYF. The CDR3 DNA reads as TGTGCCAGCAGCCTACCGAGAGTTGGGGTCTACGAGCAGTACTTC.

This clonotype was found a few times. This chain connects TRBV6-1 to TRBJ1-2; TRBD1 matches 7 bases. Germline V gene lookup returns CDR1 MNHNS and CDR2 SASEGT. Trimming at V came to 5 bases and at J to 0 bases, leaving 9 bases not matched to a gene. There are 16 residues in the CDR3. In DNA form, the CDR3 reads TGTGCCAGCAGTAAACCTCCCGGGACAGCTAACTATGGCTACACCTTC. Protein sequence: CASSKPPGTANYGYTF.

This clonotype was found a few times. This sequence joins TRBV5-1 and TRBJ2-7; 7 bases match TRBD1. The CDR3 extends over 14 amino acids. Germline V gives CDR1 SGHRS, CDR2 YFSETQ. With 1 base clipped from V and 3 bases from J, the junction kept 4 bases outside the gene matches. CDR3 amino acids: CASSLFPGGYEQYF. The DNA of the CDR3 is TGCGCCAGCAGCTTGTTTCCAGGGGGCTACGAGCAGTACTTC.

The chain carries TRBV9 and TRBJ2-3, with 12 bases identical to TRBD2. The CDR3 is made up of 19 amino acids. CDR1 and CDR2 (germline): SGDLS, YYNGEE. Trimming removed 4 bases from V and 0 bases from J; junction bases left unmatched: 12. In DNA, the CDR3 is TGTGCCAGCAGCATAAGCCCACTAGCGGGAGGCCTTAGCACAGATACGCAGTATTTT. Translated, it gives CASSISPLAGGLSTDTQYF.

The chain couples TRBV3-1 to TRBJ2-2, with 8 bases lining up with TRBD2. The length of the CDR3 is 17 residues. Germline CDR1 is LGHDT and CDR2 is YNNKEL (reference sequence). The trim removed 0 bases at V and 0 bases at J, leaving 3 bases unmatched. In DNA form, the CDR3 reads TGTGCCAGCAGCCAAGATGCGGGGGGCGCGAACACCGGGGAGCTGTTTTTT. It specifies CASSQDAGGANTGELFF.

The V gene is TRBV18, the J gene TRBJ1-1; tentatively, D is TRBD1 (5 bases). V was pared by 5 bases and J by 0 bases, with 13 bases between. Germline CDR1 is KGHSH and CDR2 is LQKENI. There are 15 residues in the CDR3. The CDR3 coding sequence is TGTGCCAGCTCAGCCCGGGGGGGATTGAACACTGAAGCTTTCTTT. This codes for CASSARGGLNTEAFF. The complete variable domain, with remaining parts taken from reference TRBV18 and TRBJ1-1, reads NAGVMQNPRHLVRRRGQEARLRCSPMKGHSHVYWYRQLPEEGLKFMVYLQKENIIDESGMPKERFSAEFPKEGPSILRIQQVVRGDSAAYFCASSARGGLNTEAFFGQGTRLTVV.

This chain uses TRBV6-1 with TRBJ1-5; TRBD1 matches 7 bases. CDR3 length: 14 residues. Germline values: CDR1 MNHNS, CDR2 SASEGT. Germline trimming cut 6 bases from V and 3 bases from J; bases unmatched to any gene: 5. CDR3 sequence (DNA): TGTGCCAGCAGACGAGGACAGGTCAATCAGCCCCAGCATTTT. Protein product: CASRRGQVNQPQHF.